This record concerns one T cell receptor (beta chain) sequence. Its matching antigen is unknown. Via MiXCR, TCRdb re-called the RT-PCR reads, giving one row per CDR3 protein. The sample shows 650,000 to 800,000 distinct CDR3 sequences, approximately 17% of them seen only once. This sample is drawn from a study of response to subunit inactivated influenza vaccine. V lost 3 bases and J 11 bases, leaving 17 bases between the germline ends. This CDR3 is built from 14 residues. CDR1 is DFQATT and CDR2 is SNEGSKA in the germline V gene (reference sequence). Study-level results: T cells newly recruited by each seasonal influenza vaccination are few, the authors suggested.

The receptor was derived from a man aged 50 to 59 who received an inactivated influenza vaccine. The rearrangement joins TRBV20-1 to TRBJ1-6; D is perhaps TRBD1 (6 bases). The material sequenced was PBMCs from blood, taken roughly 5 days after vaccination. The CDR3 region is CSARKGHARTPLHF. The CDR3 nucleotides are TGCAGTGCTAGGAAGGGACACGCAAGGACACCCCTCCACTTT.